These 28 T cell receptor beta chains share one sample of origin, sequenced in a study of OX40 agonist ivuxolimab in advanced cancers. TCRdb keeps only in-frame clones here, not all; method: immunoSEQ multiplex PCR. The sample has 45,000 to 65,000 clones; approximately 80% are singletons. This specimen was CD4+ or CD8+ T cells sorted from blood, taken in a trial of the OX40 agonist ivuxolimab. These receptors were collected from an adult with an advanced solid tumor such as melanoma, head and neck, liver or kidney cancer.

The chain couples TRBV28 to TRBJ2-7, with TRBD1 matching 9 bases. V trimming: 6 bases; J trimming: 10 bases; junction bases outside the gene matches: 10. The CDR3 is 13 amino acids. The germline V gene has CDR1 MDHEN and CDR2 SYDVKM. The CDR3 coding sequence is TGTGCCAGCAGACCTAACAACAGGGGGCAACAGTACTTC. Translating gives CASRPNNRGQQYF.

The V call is TRBV6-6, the J call TRBJ1-6; TRBD1 matches 9 bases. CDR1 and CDR2 (germline): MNHNY, SVGAGI (reference sequence). Germline trimming cut 8 bases from V and 10 bases from J; bases unmatched to any gene: 12. The CDR3 runs to 15 residues. Here the CDR3 DNA reads TGTGCCAGCCTCCATACCACAGGGGGCGCCTCACCCCTCCACTTT. Translation gives CASLHTTGGASPLHF.

The chain is built from TRBV6-4 and TRBJ1-1; TRBD1 might be the D (6 bases). Deletions cut 6 bases from V and 4 bases from J, with 15 bases between. The CDR3 has 14 amino acids. Germline assignment: CDR1 MRHNA and CDR2 SNTAGT. The CDR3 loop is CASSPQGASTEAFF. The CDR3 DNA follows: TGTGCCAGCAGCCCACAGGGTGCGTCCACTGAAGCTTTCTTT.

V gene TRBV7-3 combines with J gene TRBJ2-1; the D call may be TRBD1 or TRBD2 (5 bases each). V shed 5 bases and J shed 5 bases, with 10 bases lying between them. The CDR3 is 13 amino acids. Germline CDR1 is SGHTA and CDR2 is FQGTGA. In DNA form, the CDR3 reads TGTGCCAGCAGCCCCCAGGGAGACAATGAGCAGTTCTTC. It translates to CASSPQGDNEQFF.

V usage is TRBV7-8 and J usage is TRBJ2-7, with TRBD1 matching over 7 bases. Germline CDR1 and CDR2: SGHVS and FQNEAQ. This CDR3 has 14 residues. V was pared by 5 bases and J by 5 bases, with 9 bases of the junction left unmatched. CDR3 residues: CASSHGQADHEQYF. The CDR3 DNA follows: TGTGCCAGCAGCCACGGACAGGCCGACCACGAGCAGTACTTC.

Comment on this clone: The DNA is omitted, as the CDR3 cannot be located on it reliably, and the CDR3 follows TCRdb's listing. The chain carries TRBV4-1 and TRBJ2-7; TRBD1 reflects the table's D call only, with no check against the DNA. Looked up from germline, CDR1 is MGHRA and CDR2 is YSYEKL. The CDR3 length is 15 residues, termini included. CDR3 residues: CASSLVQVSLYEQYF.

This clone was detected once. The chain carries TRBV7-3 and TRBJ2-1; 9 bases line up with TRBD2. CDR3 length equals 14 residues. The V and J ends lost 5 bases and 10 bases, in that order; junction bases with no gene match: 9. The germline V gene has CDR1 SGHTA and CDR2 FQGTGA. CDR3 DNA sequence: TGTGCCAGCAGCCCGAATAGCGGGAGAGGGGAGCAGTTCTTC. Protein: CASSPNSGRGEQFF.

The chain carries TRBV4-3 and TRBJ2-5; 8 bases line up with TRBD1. Looked up from germline, CDR1 is LGHNA and CDR2 is YSLEER. Trimming cost V 1 base and J 1 base; bases outside gene matches: 5. The CDR3 has 16 residues. The CDR3 DNA follows: TGCGCCAGCAGCCAAGCCCTGGGACAGGCCCAAGAGACCCAGTACTTC. This codes for CASSQALGQAQETQYF.

This clone was counted once. V and J are TRBV6-5 and TRBJ2-1, with D possibly TRBD2 on 6 matching bases. Germline values: CDR1 MNHEY, CDR2 SVGAGI. V was cut by 6 bases and J by 4 bases, with 16 bases left in between. The CDR3 loop spans 15 amino acids. CDR3 residues: CASRKIPGLYNEQFF. As DNA, the CDR3 is TGTGCCAGCAGGAAGATCCCGGGACTTTACAATGAGCAGTTCTTC.

The V and J genes are TRBV18 and TRBJ1-3; TRBD1 might be the D (5 bases). There are 15 residues in the CDR3. Between the trimmed V and J ends, which lost 6 bases and 1 base, there was a span of 13 bases. The germline V gene has CDR1 KGHSH and CDR2 LQKENI. CDR3 region: CASSRGGGSGNTIYF. The DNA of the CDR3 is TGTGCCAGCTCCCGAGGCGGGGGATCTGGAAACACCATATATTTT.

This chain links TRBV11-2 with TRBJ1-2; 7 nucleotides match TRBD1. Germline CDR1 SGHAT, CDR2 FQNNGV. J was trimmed by 2 bases and V by 4 bases; bases with no gene match: 7. The CDR3 totals 15 residues. The CDR3 sequence is CASSYGTAANYGYTF. DNA of the CDR3: TGTGCCAGCAGCTATGGGACAGCAGCAAACTATGGCTACACCTTC.

The CDR3 loop reads CASSLAGQGDSPLHF. CDR3 nucleotides: TGTGCCAGCTCACTGGCCGGACAGGGGGATTCACCCCTCCACTTT. J is TRBJ1-6 and V is TRBV18, with 10 bases lining up with TRBD1. After removal of 4 bases from V and 8 bases from J, the junction contained 5 bases not matched to a gene. The CDR3 contains 15 residues. Germline CDR1 KGHSH, CDR2 LQKENI.

The chain uses TRBV6-6 and TRBJ1-5; D remains ambiguous. CDR3 length: 15 residues. Trimming pared 0 bases from V and 0 bases from J, leaving 6 bases between. The germline gives CDR1 MNHNY, CDR2 SVGAGI (reference sequence). DNA of the CDR3: TGTGCCAGCAGTTACTCGGGGAGTAGCAATCAGCCCCAGCATTTT. It translates to CASSYSGSSNQPQHF.

This clone was detected a few times. V gene TRBV2 combines with J gene TRBJ2-7; D gene unclear. This CDR3 contains 12 residues. V shed 5 bases and J shed 4 bases, with 9 bases lying between them. CDR1 is SNHLY and CDR2 is FYNNEI in the germline V gene. This CDR3 is CASSLLGYEQYF. CDR3 coding DNA: TGTGCCAGCAGTTTACTTGGGTACGAGCAGTACTTC.

This sequence joins TRBV5-1 and TRBJ2-1, with TRBD2 as a possible D gene (5 bases). The CDR3 length is 14 residues. The V gene's germline CDR1 is SGHRS and CDR2 YFSETQ. Trimming left V 4 bases short and J 2 bases short, with 10 bases between. The CDR3 DNA reads as TGCGCCAGCAGCCCGGGGTCAACCTACAATGAGCAGTTCTTC. Its protein product is CASSPGSTYNEQFF.

CDR3 DNA: TGTGCCAGCAGCTTTAGGGCCAACACTGAAGCTTTCTTT. Translated, it gives CASSFRANTEAFF. The V call is TRBV11-2, the J call TRBJ1-1; D is undetermined. Trimming left V 3 bases short and J 2 bases short, with 7 bases between. The germline CDR1 and CDR2 sequences are SGHAT and FQNNGV. The CDR3 runs 13 residues.

The chain employs TRBV5-1 and TRBJ1-2; D uncertain. Germline V CDR1 and CDR2: SGHRS, YFSETQ. With 0 bases removed from V and 6 bases from J, the gap between germline ends came to 6 bases. The CDR3 consists of 12 residues. DNA of the CDR3: TGCGCCAGCAGCTTGGGCGGGGATGGCTACACCTTC. It codes for CASSLGGDGYTF.

This chain uses TRBV5-4 with TRBJ1-1; unclear D gene. This CDR3 has 14 amino acids. Trimming removed 0 bases at V and 0 bases at J, with 6 bases between. Per the germline V gene, CDR1 is SGHNT and CDR2 is YYREEE (reference sequence). The chain's CDR3 is CASSLGGLNTEAFF. CDR3 in DNA: TGTGCCAGCAGCTTGGGAGGCTTGAACACTGAAGCTTTCTTT.

The genes are TRBV4-2 and TRBJ1-2, with D unclear. The CDR3 is made up of 14 amino acids. V lost 3 bases and J lost 2, with 10 bases in between. CDR1 is LGHNA, CDR2 YNFKEQ, per germline. The CDR3 DNA is TGTGCCAGCAGCCAGGTTAACACCAACTATGGCTACACCTTC. It yields the protein CASSQVNTNYGYTF.

This clone was seen once. V is TRBV5-1 and J is TRBJ1-2; 7 positions match TRBD1. This CDR3 is built from 15 residues. Germline V gives CDR1 SGHRS, CDR2 YFSETQ. The J segment lost 4 bases and the V segment lost 4 bases, leaving 10 bases of the junction unmatched. The CDR3 loop is CASSPGQARGYGYTF. The CDR3 DNA follows: TGCGCCAGCAGCCCCGGACAGGCTAGGGGCTATGGCTACACCTTC. Filled out from reference TRBV5-1 and TRBJ1-2, the complete variable domain reads KAGVTQTPRYLIKTRGQQVTLSCSPISGHRSVSWYQQTPGQGLQFLFEYFSETQRNKGNFPGRFSGRQFSNSRSEMNVSTLELGDSALYLCASSPGQARGYGYTFGSGTRLTVV.

This clone was observed a handful of times. V and J are TRBV19 and TRBJ1-6; no definite D call. This CDR3 has 14 amino acids. V lost 10 bases, J lost 0 bases, and 10 bases lay in between. Germline lookup yields CDR1 LNHDA and CDR2 SQIVND (reference sequence). In DNA, the CDR3 is TGTGCCACCATGGAGAGCTCCTATAATTCACCCCTCCACTTT. It is translated as CATMESSYNSPLHF.

This chain joins TRBV5-4 and TRBJ1-1; D uncertain. Germline V lookup: CDR1 SGHNT, CDR2 YYREEE (reference sequence). This CDR3 has 15 amino acids. Between the trimmed V and J ends, which lost 4 bases and 0 bases, there was a span of 13 bases. The CDR3 is CASSVKVGMNTEAFF. The CDR3 bases are TGTGCCAGCAGCGTTAAGGTTGGGATGAACACTGAAGCTTTCTTT.

J is TRBJ2-7 and V is TRBV5-6, with D possibly TRBD2 on 6 matching bases. V was trimmed by 1 base and J by 7 bases, leaving 18 bases between them. Germline V gene lookup returns CDR1 SGHDT and CDR2 YYEEEE. The CDR3 has 15 amino acids. The CDR3: CASSLWWLGGREQYF. The CDR3 region has the DNA TGTGCCAGCAGCTTGTGGTGGTTGGGGGGACGGGAGCAGTACTTC.

The chain uses TRBV27 and TRBJ2-5; D unclear. The CDR3 extends over 11 amino acids. V was cut by 9 bases and J by 4 bases, with 9 bases left in between. Germline loops: CDR1 MNHEY, CDR2 SMNVEV (reference sequence). CDR3 region: CARLRRETQYF. The CDR3 nucleotides read TGTGCCAGGCTCCGGAGAGAGACCCAGTACTTC.

This chain joins TRBV19 and TRBJ2-7; D is ambiguous. Germline lookup yields CDR1 LNHDA and CDR2 SQIVND (reference sequence). Trimming removed 8 bases at V and 2 bases at J, with 10 bases between. There are 12 residues in the CDR3. The CDR3 sequence: CASATRAYEQYF. Here the CDR3 DNA reads TGTGCCAGTGCGACACGGGCCTACGAGCAGTACTTC.

This chain uses TRBV30 with TRBJ1-5, with D possibly TRBD1 on 5 matching bases. CDR3 length: 13 amino acids. Trimming took 4 bases from V and 5 from J, leaving 12 bases between them. Looked up from germline, CDR1 is GTSNPN and CDR2 is SVGIG (reference sequence). The CDR3 DNA is TGTGCCTGGAATCGCAGGGTTGATCAGCCCCAGCATTTT. As protein: CAWNRRVDQPQHF.

The V call is TRBV5-1, the J call TRBJ1-1; D possibly corresponds to TRBD1 (5 bases). The CDR3 extends over 13 amino acids. Germline values: CDR1 SGHRS, CDR2 YFSETQ. Deletions cut 7 bases from V and 0 bases from J, with 10 bases between. CDR3 in DNA: TGCGCCAGCCGAAAGACAGTGAACACTGAAGCTTTCTTT. Encoded protein: CASRKTVNTEAFF.

The chain combines TRBV7-8 with TRBJ2-2; 12 bases fit TRBD2. Germline CDR1 and CDR2: SGHVS and FQNEAQ. Unmatched junction bases numbered 6, after V lost 1 base and J lost 6 bases. The CDR3 is 17 amino acids. Written as DNA, the CDR3 is TGTGCCAGCAGCTTAGAGGCTAGCGGGGGGGCCTCCGGGGAGCTGTTTTTT. Its protein product is CASSLEASGGASGELFF. Complete variable domain (other parts from reference TRBV7-8 and TRBJ2-2): GAGVSQSPRYKVAKRGQDVALRCDPISGHVSLFWYQQALGQGPEFLTYFQNEAQLDKSGLPSDRFFAERPEGSVSTLKIQRTQQEDSAVYLCASSLEASGGASGELFFGEGSRLTVL.